The TCR beta chain under discussion was sequenced for a study of T cells in Graves' hyperthyroidism and ophthalmopathy. Amplified TCR beta CDR3 regions derived from RNA transcripts. During a first-round RT-PCR of the TCR CDR3, the HTBI primer set was used. Each CDR3 protein is one row after TCRdb ran MiXCR on the multiplex PCR reads. The sample records under 500,000 distinct CDR3 sequences, about an eighth being singletons. V gave up 6 bases and J gave up 5 bases, with 18 bases separating them. Germline lookup yields CDR1 MNHEY and CDR2 SVGEGT. The CDR3 loop spans 15 amino acids. The TCR comes from a man aged 50 to 59 with Graves' ophthalmopathy. The chain employs TRBV6-2 or TRBV6-3 and TRBJ2-3; the D gene is possibly TRBD2 (5 bases). Sequenced material: blood. The CDR3 DNA sequence: TGTGCCAGCAGCTCCCGGAAGAGGGAGATAGATACGCAGTATTTT. It yields the protein CASSSRKREIDTQYF.